Listed below are T cell receptor beta chains from one sample, sequenced in a study of T cells in Graves' hyperthyroidism and ophthalmopathy. TCRdb used MiXCR to reprocess the multiplex PCR reads, holding one entry per CDR3 protein. The sample consists of around 400,000 distinct CDR3 sequences, more than 15% of them appearing once. The specimen sequenced was blood. The source is a woman between 18 and 29 years old with Graves' hyperthyroidism that later progressed to Graves' ophthalmopathy. Both conserved end residues are part of each CDR3. Fields, in order: D gene, V gene, CDR3 length, J gene, clone size, CDR3 DNA, CDR3 protein. The D gene is left open where the match is weak. Where a row states a size, it is once, few, many or the class of an expanded clone; other rows omit it.

d_gene: .
v_gene: TRBV14
len: 17
j_gene: TRBJ2-1
abundance: few
CDR3nt: TGTGCCAGCAGCCAACGGGGCGGCAGGTTCTCCTACAATGAGCAGTTCTTC
CDR3aa: CASSQRGGRFSYNEQFF

d_gene: TRBD2
v_gene: TRBV6-5
len: 15
j_gene: TRBJ2-1
abundance: .
CDR3nt: TGTGCCAGCAGTTACGATAGCGGGAGGGCGGACGAGCAGTTCTTC
CDR3aa: CASSYDSGRADEQFF

d_gene: TRBD2
v_gene: TRBV13
len: 17
j_gene: TRBJ2-5
abundance: .
CDR3nt: TGCGCCAGCAGCCAAGAATCCCCTAGCGGGATAGCAGAGACCCAGTACTTC
CDR3aa: CASSQESPSGIAETQYF

d_gene: .
v_gene: TRBV29-1
len: 13
j_gene: TRBJ2-5
abundance: many
CDR3nt: TGCAGCGGTACAGGGATCGGGCAAGAGACCCAGTACTTC
CDR3aa: CSGTGIGQETQYF

d_gene: .
v_gene: TRBV28
len: 17
j_gene: TRBJ1-1
abundance: many
CDR3nt: TGTGCCAGCAGTTTCTTATCGGACGGCAGCAGGAGCACTGAAGCTTTCTTT
CDR3aa: CASSFLSDGSRSTEAFF

d_gene: .
v_gene: TRBV7-9
len: 13
j_gene: TRBJ2-3
abundance: many
CDR3nt: TGTGCCAGCAGCTTACCGGGGCCAGATACGCAGTATTTT
CDR3aa: CASSLPGPDTQYF

d_gene: TRBD2
v_gene: TRBV2
len: 13
j_gene: TRBJ2-1
abundance: few
CDR3nt: TGTGCCAGCGGACTAGCGGGAGGGTATGAGCAGTTCTTC
CDR3aa: CASGLAGGYEQFF

d_gene: .
v_gene: TRBV29-1
len: 13
j_gene: TRBJ2-1
abundance: .
CDR3nt: TGCAGCGTTGGATCCAGGGGAGGGAATGAGCAGTTCTTC
CDR3aa: CSVGSRGGNEQFF

d_gene: .
v_gene: TRBV10-2
len: 13
j_gene: TRBJ2-1
abundance: .
CDR3nt: TGCGCCAGCAGTGAGTCGGATGTCAATGAGCAGTTCTTC
CDR3aa: CASSESDVNEQFF

d_gene: TRBD1
v_gene: TRBV28
len: 15
j_gene: TRBJ1-1
abundance: .
CDR3nt: TGTGCCAGCAGTCTAGGGACAGGGGGCCCCACTGAAGCTTTCTTT
CDR3aa: CASSLGTGGPTEAFF

d_gene: .
v_gene: TRBV3-1
len: 14
j_gene: TRBJ1-1
abundance: few
CDR3nt: TGTGCCAGCAGCCCTGGCAGGGCGAACACTGAAGCTTTCTTT
CDR3aa: CASSPGRANTEAFF

d_gene: .
v_gene: TRBV27
len: 12
j_gene: TRBJ1-1
abundance: .
CDR3nt: TGTGCCAGCGGAAAGGGGTCCACTGAAGCTTTCTTT
CDR3aa: CASGKGSTEAFF

d_gene: .
v_gene: TRBV28
len: 12
j_gene: TRBJ1-1
abundance: many
CDR3nt: TGTGCCAGCAGGGCGCACCCCACTGAAGCTTTCTTT
CDR3aa: CASRAHPTEAFF

d_gene: .
v_gene: TRBV3-1
len: 13
j_gene: TRBJ2-3
abundance: many
CDR3nt: TGTGCCAGCAGCCTAGCTAGCGTAGATACGCAGTATTTT
CDR3aa: CASSLASVDTQYF

d_gene: .
v_gene: TRBV29-1
len: 12
j_gene: TRBJ2-7
abundance: few
CDR3nt: TGCAGCGTTGCAGGACACAGCTACGAGCAGTACTTC
CDR3aa: CSVAGHSYEQYF

d_gene: TRBD1
v_gene: TRBV5-6
len: 16
j_gene: TRBJ1-2
abundance: few
CDR3nt: TGTGCCAGCAGCGCGACGGGACAGGGGTGGATCTATGGCTACACCTTC
CDR3aa: CASSATGQGWIYGYTF

d_gene: .
v_gene: TRBV6-5
len: 14
j_gene: TRBJ1-2
abundance: few
CDR3nt: TGTGCCAGCAGTTACCGGACGGAAAATTATGGCTACACCTTC
CDR3aa: CASSYRTENYGYTF

d_gene: TRBD2
v_gene: TRBV20-1
len: 20
j_gene: TRBJ2-7
abundance: .
CDR3nt: TGCAGTGCTAGAGATCCCCGTGGGGCTAGCGGGCGAGAGAGCTCCTACGAGCAGTACTTC
CDR3aa: CSARDPRGASGRESSYEQYF

d_gene: TRBD1
v_gene: TRBV29-1
len: 13
j_gene: TRBJ1-1
abundance: many
CDR3nt: TGCAGGGTTCAATCGGGACAGGCACCTGAAGCTTTCTTT
CDR3aa: CRVQSGQAPEAFF

d_gene: .
v_gene: TRBV20-1
len: 14
j_gene: TRBJ1-5
abundance: many
CDR3nt: TGCAGTGCTTTAGTGGCAGGTCAATCAGTGCCCCAGCATTTT
CDR3aa: CSALVAGQSVPQHF

d_gene: .
v_gene: TRBV28
len: 12
j_gene: TRBJ2-5
abundance: many
CDR3nt: TGTGCCAGCAGCCGACAGAAAGAGACCCAGTACTTC
CDR3aa: CASSRQKETQYF

d_gene: .
v_gene: TRBV28
len: 15
j_gene: TRBJ1-1
abundance: .
CDR3nt: TGTGCCAGCAGTCTGGGGGCCTCTGGGGCGACTGAAGCTTTCTTT
CDR3aa: CASSLGASGATEAFF

d_gene: .
v_gene: TRBV28
len: 15
j_gene: TRBJ2-7
abundance: many
CDR3nt: TGTGCCAGCAGTTTTCCGAACGGACAGTGGACCGAGCAGTACTTC
CDR3aa: CASSFPNGQWTEQYF

d_gene: .
v_gene: TRBV2
len: 15
j_gene: TRBJ1-3
abundance: .
CDR3nt: TGTGCCAGCAGGAACTGGGGGCAGGGTGGAAACACCATATATTTT
CDR3aa: CASRNWGQGGNTIYF

d_gene: TRBD1
v_gene: TRBV28
len: 22
j_gene: TRBJ1-1
abundance: many
CDR3nt: TGTGCCAGCAGTTTATACCCCCTGAGACCCCGGGACAGGGGGCCTATGAACACTGAAGCTTTCTTT
CDR3aa: CASSLYPLRPRDRGPMNTEAFF

d_gene: TRBD2
v_gene: TRBV20-1
len: 15
j_gene: TRBJ2-1
abundance: .
CDR3nt: TGCAGTGCCTATTCGAGGCGGGGGAGATTCAATGAGCAGTTCTTC
CDR3aa: CSAYSRRGRFNEQFF

d_gene: .
v_gene: TRBV10-3
len: 15
j_gene: TRBJ1-2
abundance: many
CDR3nt: TGTGCCATCAGTGAGGACGGGGGCGAAGGGTATGGCTACACCTTC
CDR3aa: CAISEDGGEGYGYTF